Following are 22 T cell receptor beta chains from one sample sequenced in a study of CD8+ T cells in alopecia areata. cDNA serving as the sequencing template came from extracted, reverse transcribed RNA. The data were produced by immunoSEQ multiplex PCR, yet TCRdb's version contains in-frame clones alone and is incomplete. The sample contains 100,000 to 120,000 clones, 45% to 70% of which appear only once. The material sequenced was CD8+ T cells sorted from blood. These TCRs come from a human donor in good health.

This sequence joins TRBV2 and TRBJ1-6; 8 nucleotides line up with TRBD1. This CDR3 has 17 residues. Germline CDR1 reads SNHLY; CDR2 reads FYNNEI. The ends lost 5 bases at V and 11 bases at J; junction bases unmatched: 17. The CDR3 loop is CASSYWGGGQGSTPLHF. CDR3 DNA: TGTGCCAGCAGTTACTGGGGAGGAGGACAGGGATCGACACCCCTCCACTTT.

The CDR3 DNA is TGCGCCAGCAGCTTATCTCAGGGTAGGGATGAGCAGTTCTTC. This sequence encodes CASSLSQGRDEQFF. The chain links TRBV5-1 to TRBJ2-1, with D tentatively TRBD1 (5 bases). This CDR3 comprises 14 residues. The V and J ends lost 2 bases and 8 bases respectively, with 14 bases between them. Germline V gives CDR1 SGHRS, CDR2 YFSETQ.

The chain joins TRBV30 to TRBJ2-3; D may be TRBD1 (5 bases). CDR1 and CDR2 (germline): GTSNPN, SVGIG (reference sequence). The V and J ends lost 0 bases and 3 bases respectively, with 13 bases between them. The CDR3 runs 15 residues. CDR3 protein: CAWSVGGAWTDTQYF. In DNA, the CDR3 is TGTGCCTGGAGTGTTGGTGGGGCCTGGACAGATACGCAGTATTTT. The variable domain in full, with the rest retrieved from reference TRBV30 and TRBJ2-3, is SQTIHQWPATLVQPVGSPLSLECTVEGTSNPNLYWYRQAAGRGLQLLFYSVGIGQISSEVPQNLSASRPQDRQFILSSKKLLLSDSGFYLCAWSVGGAWTDTQYFGPGTRLTVL.

The CDR3 region is CATTADRGNYEQYF. CDR3 coding DNA: TGTGCCACCACCGCGGACAGGGGAAACTACGAGCAGTACTTC. The rearrangement uses TRBV15 and TRBJ2-7, with 9 bases identical to TRBD1. The ends lost 7 bases at V and 3 bases at J; junction bases unmatched: 7. The CDR3 contains 14 residues. CDR1 is LNHNV, CDR2 YYDKDF, per germline (reference sequence).

The chain combines TRBV2 with TRBJ2-3, with D perhaps TRBD1 (5 bases). V was trimmed by 6 bases and J by 6 bases, leaving 16 bases between them. The CDR3 totals 14 residues. Germline loops: CDR1 SNHLY, CDR2 FYNNEI. The CDR3 sequence is CASSVRAYRDTQYF. The CDR3 region has the DNA TGTGCCAGCAGCGTACGGGCCTACAGGGATACGCAGTATTTT.

The chain links TRBV4-3 to TRBJ2-7, with D maybe TRBD2 (7 bases). The CDR3 has 15 residues. Germline CDR1 reads LGHNA; CDR2 reads YSLEER. Trimming pared 1 base from V and 7 bases from J, leaving 17 bases between. CDR3 bases: TGCGCCAGCAGCCAAGGTTCTGCGGGGGCGGAGGAGCAGTACTTC. Translated: CASSQGSAGAEEQYF.

This chain uses TRBV13 with TRBJ2-7; D unresolved. V lost 1 base to trimming and J lost 10 bases, with 11 bases between them. There are 12 residues in the CDR3. Per germline, CDR1 PRHDT and CDR2 FYEKMQ (reference sequence). The DNA of the CDR3 is TGTGCCAGCAGCTTAGAACGGAGCATACAGTACTTC. This codes for CASSLERSIQYF.

V and J are TRBV14 and TRBJ2-1; D uncertain. V was cut by 4 bases and J by 6 bases, with 10 bases left in between. The CDR3 spans 13 residues. CDR1 and CDR2 (germline): SGHDN, FVKESK. The CDR3 region is CASSRNWGNEQFF. The DNA for the CDR3 is TGTGCCAGCAGCCGGAATTGGGGCAATGAGCAGTTCTTC.

This chain joins TRBV29-1 and TRBJ2-1; 12 bases are shared with TRBD2. Germline CDR1 reads SQVTM; CDR2 reads ANQGSEA. V dropped 3 bases and J dropped 8; count of bases not matched to a gene: 2. The CDR3 is 13 residues long. This CDR3 reads CSVEASGGDEQFF. The CDR3 bases are TGCAGCGTTGAGGCTAGCGGGGGGGATGAGCAGTTCTTC.

The CDR3 loop is CASSGGQGDFYEQYF. CDR3 DNA: TGTGCCAGCAGCGGCGGACAGGGGGACTTCTACGAGCAGTACTTC. The chain uses TRBV9 and TRBJ2-7; TRBD1 matches 10 bases. CDR3 length: 15 residues. V lost 3 bases, J lost 3 bases, and 6 bases stayed unmatched. Germline V gene sequence: CDR1 SGDLS, CDR2 YYNGEE. The complete variable domain, with remaining parts taken from reference TRBV9 and TRBJ2-7, reads DSGVTQTPKHLITATGQRVTLRCSPRSGDLSVYWYQQSLDQGLQFLIQYYNGEERAKGNILERFSAQQFPDLHSELNLSSLELGDSALYFCASSGGQGDFYEQYFGPGTRLTVT.

The V and J genes are TRBV29-1 and TRBJ2-2, with D uncertain. Germline loops: CDR1 SQVTM, CDR2 ANQGSEA. The CDR3 totals 12 residues. V shed 7 bases and J shed 7 bases, with 13 bases lying between them. DNA of the CDR3: TGCAGCGCTGGCAGAGCCAGCGGGGAGCTGTTTTTT. The encoded protein is CSAGRASGELFF.

The chain uses TRBV29-1 and TRBJ2-3; 9 positions agree with TRBD2. The V segment lost 2 bases and the J segment 2 bases; nucleotides outside the gene matches: 5. The germline V gene has CDR1 SQVTM and CDR2 ANQGSEA. CDR3 length: 15 amino acids. CDR3: CSVELAGSTTDTQYF. DNA for the CDR3: TGCAGCGTTGAACTAGCGGGGTCTACCACAGATACGCAGTATTTT.

The chain recombines TRBV4-3 with TRBJ1-4; D gene ambiguous. The CDR3 is 14 residues long. Trimming took off 0 bases at V and 6 bases at J, with 8 bases between the two ends. Germline loops: CDR1 LGHNA, CDR2 YSLEER. CDR3 nucleotides: TGCGCCAGCAGCCAAGAAAGCGCTGATGAAAAACTGTTTTTT. Protein: CASSQESADEKLFF.

This clone has only a few counts. V gene TRBV29-1 combines with J gene TRBJ1-1; a possible D gene is TRBD1 (5 bases). Germline CDR1 and CDR2: SQVTM and ANQGSEA. Trimming shortened V by 0 bases and J by 4 bases, and 9 bases separated the two germline ends. The CDR3 is made up of 13 amino acids. CDR3 in amino acids: CSVEDAGATEAFF. The CDR3 DNA reads as TGCAGCGTTGAAGATGCCGGGGCCACTGAAGCTTTCTTT.

This chain uses TRBV5-6 with TRBJ2-7; unclear D gene. CDR3 length: 15 residues. V was pared by 2 bases and J by 0 bases, with 12 bases between. The germline V gene has CDR1 SGHDT and CDR2 YYEEEE. Here the CDR3 reads CASSFVDGPSYEQYF. CDR3 nucleotide sequence: TGTGCCAGCAGCTTCGTGGATGGCCCCTCCTACGAGCAGTACTTC.

The V call is TRBV14, the J call TRBJ2-7, with D uncertain. This CDR3 is 16 amino acids long. V was cut by 0 bases and J by 2 bases, with 14 bases left in between. Per the germline V gene, CDR1 is SGHDN and CDR2 is FVKESK. The CDR3 spells CASSQDPGEPPYEQYF. Here the CDR3 DNA reads TGTGCCAGCAGCCAAGATCCTGGGGAACCTCCCTACGAGCAGTACTTC.

The chain joins TRBV30 to TRBJ1-1; D ambiguous. The CDR3 is made up of 12 amino acids. Deletions cut 4 bases from V and 1 base from J, with 7 bases between. Germline-derived CDR1 and CDR2 are GTSNPN and SVGIG (reference sequence). The CDR3: CAWNPGNTEAFF. In DNA, the CDR3 is TGTGCCTGGAACCCAGGGAACACTGAAGCTTTCTTT.

This clone has more than one count but fewer than ten. V gene TRBV7-9 combines with J gene TRBJ1-2; 7 bases align to TRBD1. The CDR3 spans 15 residues. V shed 5 bases and J 4 bases; nucleotides not matched to a gene: 10. Germline V lookup: CDR1 SEHNR, CDR2 FQNEAQ (reference sequence). The CDR3 nucleotides read TGTGCCAGCAGCGCCGCAGGGGGACCCCTCTATGGCTACACCTTC. Translation gives CASSAAGGPLYGYTF.

The chain joins TRBV5-1 to TRBJ2-3; no clear D gene. With 4 bases removed from V and 2 bases from J, the gap between germline ends came to 8 bases. This CDR3 comprises 13 residues. CDR1 and CDR2 from the germline V gene are SGHRS and YFSETQ. The chain's CDR3 is CASSPLTTDTQYF. The CDR3 DNA sequence: TGCGCCAGCAGCCCGCTTACCACAGATACGCAGTATTTT.

V is TRBV30 and J is TRBJ2-1; 7 bases are a match to TRBD1. The germline V gene encodes CDR1 GTSNPN and CDR2 SVGIG (reference sequence). The V and J ends lost 5 bases and 4 bases, in that order; junction bases with no gene match: 5. There are 13 residues in the CDR3. The CDR3 protein is CAWAGTAYNEQFF. The CDR3 region has the DNA TGTGCCTGGGCCGGGACAGCTTACAATGAGCAGTTCTTC.

The chain couples TRBV9 to TRBJ1-3; 8 bases match TRBD1. This CDR3 has 17 amino acids. The germline CDR1 and CDR2 sequences are SGDLS and YYNGEE. V dropped 4 bases and J dropped 1; count of bases not matched to a gene: 10. The CDR3 here is CASSPRTGKESGNTIYF. As DNA, the CDR3 is TGTGCCAGCAGCCCTCGGACAGGGAAGGAATCTGGAAACACCATATATTTT.

J is TRBJ2-1 and V is TRBV29-1, with 7 bases matching TRBD2. CDR1 is SQVTM, CDR2 ANQGSEA, per germline. V was pared by 5 bases and J by 9 bases, with 7 bases of the junction left unmatched. CDR3 length: 12 residues. This chain's CDR3 is CSVFEGGREQFF. The CDR3 bases are TGCAGCGTTTTCGAGGGAGGGCGTGAGCAGTTCTTC.